This TCR beta chain was profiled in a study of early T cells in non-severe SARS-CoV-2 infection. Study information: Bulk RNA taken from unsorted whole blood was sequenced, leaving chains unpaired.

The TCR library protocol attached unique molecular identifiers to the individual cDNA molecules. TCRdb analysed the 5' RACE reads with MiXCR anew, one entry per CDR3 protein. The sample holds approximately 76,000 distinct CDR3 sequences, approximately 11% seen once. Germline V CDR1 and CDR2: MGHRA, YSYEKL. V was trimmed by 2 bases and J by 1 base, leaving 15 bases between them. The CDR3 sequence is 17 residues long. This clonotype was seen only a few times. Its specificity is not known. General study results and limits: Using VDJdb, the matching emphasized anti-spike CD8 responses while missing private and CD4 specificities.

Input material: whole blood. The origin of this receptor is an adult who was a healthcare worker with PCR-confirmed SARS-CoV-2 infection or an uninfected control (not recorded which). This rearrangement joins TRBV4-1 to TRBJ2-4; unclear D gene. The CDR3 region is CASSQPNLGSAKNIQYF. The CDR3 DNA reads TGCGCCAGCAGCCAACCCAACCTGGGATCGGCCAAAAACATTCAGTACTTC.